Listed here are 10 T cell receptor beta chains from one sample, sequenced in a study of blood T cell repertoires in COVID-19. Repertoires were generated with immunoSEQ multiplex PCR, while TCRdb's copy carries only in-frame clones and drops some. The sample holds about 250,000 clones, around 86% seen once. What was sequenced was peripheral blood. Receptors were obtained from a woman of 80 years or more with COVID-19, enrolled during active disease.

Here the CDR3 DNA reads TGTGCCAGCACCCTGGAGGGAGGGAATGGCGAAAAACTGTTTTTT. Residues: CASTLEGGNGEKLFF. V usage is TRBV5-4 and J usage is TRBJ1-4; D not resolved. Trimming took off 6 bases at V and 8 bases at J, with 20 bases between the two ends. The germline V gene encodes CDR1 SGHNT and CDR2 YYREEE (reference sequence). The CDR3 length is 15 residues.

This chain joins TRBV5-5 and TRBJ1-1, with 8 positions matching TRBD1. Germline CDR1 reads SGHKS; CDR2 reads YYEKEE (reference sequence). V was pared by 4 bases and J by 6 bases, with 2 bases of the junction left unmatched. The CDR3 runs 12 residues. CDR3 sequence reads: CASSADRAEAFF. The CDR3 coding sequence is TGTGCCAGCAGCGCGGACAGGGCTGAAGCTTTCTTT.

The chain links TRBV21-1 to TRBJ2-1; the table's D call, TRBD2, has no DNA check behind it. TRBV21-1 is recorded as a pseudogene. The CDR3 sequence is 16 residues long. DNA for the CDR3: TGTGCCAGCAGCAAAGTCTTCTCCTCGGGAGACAATGAGCAGTTCTTC. This translates into CASSKVFSSGDNEQFF.

V usage is TRBV11-1 and J usage is TRBJ2-5; 8 nucleotides match TRBD2. CDR3 length: 14 amino acids. Trimming at V came to 4 bases and at J to 9 bases, leaving 10 bases not matched to a gene. The V gene's germline CDR1 is SGHAT and CDR2 FQDESV (reference sequence). CDR3 sequence: CASSSGGAKGAQYF. The CDR3, as DNA: TGTGCCAGCAGCTCCGGGGGGGCAAAAGGGGCCCAGTACTTC.

The V call is TRBV24-1, the J call TRBJ1-5; a weak D match, TRBD1 (6 bases). The CDR3 runs 14 residues. In germline, CDR1 is KGHDR, CDR2 SFDVKD. Trimming left V 7 bases short and J 1 base short, with 10 bases between. The CDR3 coding sequence is TGTGCCACCAGCGCCACAGGGAGCAATCAGCCCCAGCATTTT. This codes for CATSATGSNQPQHF.

The V call is TRBV6-5, the J call TRBJ2-6; D uncertain. Germline V gene lookup returns CDR1 MNHEY and CDR2 SVGAGI. V gave up 1 base and J gave up 0 bases, with 7 bases separating them. The CDR3 loop spans 16 amino acids. The CDR3 loop is CASSYLALSGANVLTF. CDR3 coding DNA: TGTGCCAGCAGTTACTTAGCACTCTCTGGGGCCAACGTCCTGACTTTC.

J is TRBJ2-1 and V is TRBV6-4, with 8 bases aligning to TRBD1. Germline CDR1 and CDR2: MRHNA and SNTAGT. The CDR3 length is 18 residues. V was pared by 5 bases and J by 5 bases, with 17 bases of the junction left unmatched. CDR3 DNA sequence: TGTGCCAGCAGTCCCTTCCCCACGGACAGGGCCTTCGACAATGAGCAGTTCTTC. This sequence encodes CASSPFPTDRAFDNEQFF.

The rearrangement links TRBV2 to TRBJ1-3, with D hard to call. Trimming removed 3 bases from V and 4 bases from J, with 4 bases in between. CDR3 length: 12 amino acids. Germline V gene lookup returns CDR1 SNHLY and CDR2 FYNNEI. The CDR3 nucleotides read TGTGCCAGCAGTGATCAAGGAAACACCATATATTTT. It encodes CASSDQGNTIYF.

In this sample, this clone turned up once. This chain joins TRBV30 and TRBJ1-5, with D unclear. The CDR3 is 15 residues long. Germline assignment: CDR1 GTSNPN and CDR2 SVGIG (reference sequence). Trimming took 1 base from V and 1 from J, leaving 11 bases between them. CDR3 loop: CAWSGNPGSNQPQHF. The CDR3 nucleotides read TGTGCCTGGAGTGGAAATCCGGGGAGCAATCAGCCCCAGCATTTT.

This clone was picked up a small number of times. V usage is TRBV2 and J usage is TRBJ1-5; 12 nucleotides align to TRBD1. Looked up from germline, CDR1 is SNHLY and CDR2 is FYNNEI. The V and J ends lost 5 bases and 5 bases, in that order; junction bases with no gene match: 4. The CDR3 length is 15 residues. The CDR3 region has the DNA TGTGCCAGCAGTCCGGGACAGGGGGCATATCAGCCCCAGCATTTT. Its protein is CASSPGQGAYQPQHF.